The next 9 T cell receptor delta chains were all read from a single sample in a study of γδ T cells in repeated Plasmodium falciparum infection. TCRdb used CATT to re-call clones from the multiplex PCR reads. The sample has 45,000 to 60,000 delta-chain clones, more than 1.5% seen once. Vgamma9/Vdelta2+ and Vdelta2-negative gammadelta T cells were flow-sorted from PBMC for bulk sequencing. Material: gamma-delta T cells from blood. The receptors were gathered from a pool of human donors (malaria-infected and uninfected, not separated).

This clone occurred a few times. A far larger clone lies a single base away; this is likely a read error. This CDR3 is also generated by other DNA sequences in the sample. The J gene went uncalled, whereas the V gene is TRDV1. Germline V gene lookup returns CDR1 TSWWSYY and CDR2 QGS. This CDR3 spans 22 amino acids. CDR3 DNA sequence: TGTGCTCTGCTTCAGCGGCCCTTTTATTTCCCCCCCCATCCCTCATCCACCGATAAACTCATCTTC. Protein sequence: CALLQRPFYFPPHPSSTDKLIF.

Regarding this clone: A far larger clone is one base from this, pointing to a likely read error. At the DNA level, this CDR3 is encoded by other sequences in the same sample as well. The V call is TRDV1, the J call TRDJ1, with 7 bases identical to TRDD3. TCRdb records no J gene; here it was assigned by comparing the DNA to germline. This CDR3 spans 20 amino acids. Germline V gene sequence: CDR1 TSWWSYY, CDR2 QGS. V was pared by 3 bases and J by 1 base, with 20 bases of the junction left unmatched. CDR3 sequence reads: CALGERLPYWGPYRTDKLIF. The CDR3 nucleotides read TGTGCTCTTGGGGAGCGGCTCCCGTACTGGGGACCCTACCGCACCGATAAACTCATCTTT.

This clone came up a few times. For this DNA, TCRdb reports the protein of a much larger clone, which diverges at residue 10, most likely from a read error; the protein presented here is translated directly from the DNA. The CDR3 DNA sequence: TGTGCCTGTGACTCCCTGGGGGACAACATCGATAAACTCATCTTT. Its protein is CACDSLGDNIDKLIF. The chain combines TRDV2 with TRDJ1; 8 bases agree with TRDD3. No J gene is reported in TCRdb; it was inferred here by comparing the DNA with germline. Germline assignment: CDR1 GEAIGNYY and CDR2 EKD. V was clipped by 3 bases and J by 4 bases; unmatched bases: 9. CDR3 size: 15 residues.

This clone was seen repeatedly, ten times or more. The likely explanation is a read error, given a far larger clone one base away. The identical CDR3 is also encoded by other nucleotide sequences in the sample. The chain has TRDV2 and TRDJ1, with TRDD3 identical over 8 bases. The CDR3 is 21 residues long. V was pared by 0 bases and J by 0 bases, with 20 bases of the junction left unmatched. CDR1 is GEAIGNYY and CDR2 is EKD in the germline V gene. CDR3 amino acids: CACDTERVLTGGYPYTDKLIF. CDR3 sequence (DNA): TGTGCCTGTGACACCGAAAGGGTTCTTACCGGGGGATATCCGTACACCGATAAACTCATCTTT.

About this clone: The TCRdb protein comes from a much larger clone and disagrees with this DNA's translation at residue 16, likely due to a read error; the protein given here is derived from the DNA. This chain joins TRDV1 and TRDJ1; 7 bases are shared with TRDD3. The length of the CDR3 is 20 residues. Germline V CDR1 and CDR2: TSWWSYY, QGS. The CDR3 is CALGERLPYWGPYRTAKLIF. Here the CDR3 DNA reads TGTGCTCTTGGGGAGCGGCTCCCGTACTGGGGACCTTACCGCACCGCTAAACTCATCTTT.

In the case of this clone: The TCRdb protein, from a much larger clone, departs from this DNA's translation at residue 11, likely by read error; the protein shown derives from the DNA. This chain joins TRDV1 and TRDJ2, with D perhaps matching TRDD2 (7 bases). The CDR3 sequence is 21 residues long. Trimming stripped 0 bases from V and 0 bases from J, with 23 bases between. Germline V gene data show CDR1 as TSWWSYY and CDR2 as QGS. CDR3 amino acids: CALGELQFLRLGVPLTAQLFF. The CDR3, as DNA: TGTGCTCTTGGGGAACTTCAATTCCTACGATTGGGGGTCCCTTTGACAGCACAACTCTTCTTT.

This clone was observed a few times. TCRdb attributes to this sequence the protein of a much larger clone, which differs from the DNA translation at residue 3; a read error is likely, and the protein displayed is translated from the DNA. The chain uses TRDV1 and TRDJ1; maybe TRDD3 (6 bases). TCRdb offers no J gene call, so here the DNA was matched to germline to obtain one. The CDR3 runs to 16 residues. Germline loops: CDR1 TSWWSYY, CDR2 QGS. The CDR3 nucleotides are TGTGCTCCTGGGGAATATCCCCATCGGTGCACCGATAAACTCATCTTT. Its translation: CAPGEYPHRCTDKLIF.

This clone appeared a few times. A read error likely explains why the TCRdb protein, taken from a much larger clone, differs from this DNA's translation at residue 22; the protein shown is translated from the DNA. This sequence joins TRDV1 and TRDJ1, with TRDD3 matching over 12 bases. TCRdb leaves out the J gene; it was filled in here by matching the DNA to germline. From germline, CDR1 is TSWWSYY and CDR2 QGS. The CDR3 covers 28 residues. V trimming: 0 bases; J trimming: 5 bases; junction bases outside the gene matches: 40. CDR3 in amino acids: CALGELVFIPRPRSGLQLGDTLWDKLIF. In DNA form, the CDR3 reads TGTGCTCTTGGGGAACTAGTTTTTATCCCCCGGCCGAGATCCGGCCTTCAACTGGGGGATACTCTCTGGGATAAACTCATCTTT.

Ten or more counts support this clone. The CDR3 sequence is CAYRSAFYDTKLIF. DNA of the CDR3: TGTGCTTATAGGAGCGCGTTCTATGATACTAAACTCATCTTT. This rearrangement joins TRAV38-2/DV8 to TRDJ1, with a tentative D call TRDD3 (5 bases). This CDR3 has 14 amino acids. Trimming removed 0 bases from V and 7 bases from J, with 13 bases in between. CDR1 TSESDYY and CDR2 QEAYKQQN come from the germline V gene.